The T cell receptor beta chain under discussion was sequenced for a study of blood T cell repertoires in COVID-19. Study background: Sites in the United States, Italy and Spain provided acute and convalescent COVID-19 samples. In each case, the material was cDNA or gDNA derived from T cells, B-cell-depleted T cells, or PBMCs.

This clone has a single count. The germline gene is not matched at one end of the junction; a read error may be the cause. Methods used by the authors: How many nucleated cells were present was estimated from reference gene primer amplification. TCRdb's copy holds only in-frame clones and misses some; the assay was immunoSEQ multiplex PCR. The D gene and trimming were derived from the DNA, and the V and J assignments and clone size from that table. Of approximately 180,000 clones listed, 88% are singletons. This receptor was identified in a man aged 35-49 years with active or convalescent COVID-19. The sequenced sample consisted of peripheral blood.

The DNA of the CDR3 is TGTGCCACCAGTGATCCCCGGAGCGGTTATGGATTCTCCTTC. Amino acid sequence: CATSDPRSGYGFSF. The J gene is TRBJ1-2, the V gene TRBV24-1; no definite D call. The germline V gene encodes CDR1 KGHDR and CDR2 SFDVKD. The CDR3 totals 14 residues.